This is a list of T cell receptor beta chains from one sample in a study of T cell changes during pregnancy in multiple sclerosis. TCRdb's copy holds only in-frame clones and misses some; the assay was immunoSEQ multiplex PCR. The data show 76,000 or so clones, just under 95% seen once. This material consisted of peripheral blood, taken in the second trimester of pregnancy. These TCRs come from a female donor in good health, enrolled as a control in a pregnancy study. Both conserved end residues are part of each CDR3. Each record gives: V gene, J gene, D gene, clone size, CDR3 protein, CDR3 DNA. The D gene is left open where the match is weak. The size of a clone is reported for some rows only, either as once, few or many, or as a class for expanded clones.

TRBV7-2	TRBJ2-3	.	once	CASSLYTGVPTDTQYF	TGTGCCAGCAGCTTATACACGGGGGTGCCCACAGATACGCAGTATTTT
TRBV21-1	TRBJ1-3	.	.	CASSPETGCLSGNTIYF	TGTGCCAGCAGCCCGGAGACAGGGTGCTTATCTGGAAACACCATATATTTT
TRBV18	TRBJ2-5	.	.	CASSLGTPGSGETQYF	TGTGCCAGCTCGCTCGGGACACCGGGGAGTGGGGAGACCCAGTACTTC
TRBV19	TRBJ1-2	.	once	CASSIDPKDSANNGYTF	TGTGCCAGTAGTATAGATCCGAAGGACAGCGCGAATAATGGCTACACCTTC
TRBV6-5	TRBJ1-1	.	.	CASRPPGRYTEAFF	TGTGCCAGCAGACCCCCGGGGAGGTACACTGAAGCTTTCTTT
TRBV9	TRBJ1-3	.	.	CASSVGPSSGNTIYF	TGTGCCAGCAGCGTAGGTCCCAGCTCTGGAAACACCATATATTTT
TRBV29-1	TRBJ1-1	TRBD1	.	CSVITGGGTEAFF	TGCAGCGTTATAACAGGGGGAGGGACTGAAGCTTTCTTT
TRBV7-3	TRBJ2-2	.	once	CASSPVRLTGISSVTGELFF	TGTGCCAGCAGCCCTGTAAGACTAACCGGAATTTCCTCGGTCACCGGGGAGCTGTTTTTT
TRBV6-5	TRBJ2-7	TRBD2	.	CASSVHGGGSYEQYF	TGTGCCAGCAGTGTCCACGGCGGGGGGTCCTACGAGCAGTACTTT
TRBV7-6	TRBJ2-7	.	.	CASSLGRTDYSYEQYF	TGTGCCAGCAGCTTAGGAAGGACAGACTACTCCTACGAGCAGTACTTC
TRBV7-7	TRBJ2-1	TRBD2	.	CASSPGLAGVDEQFF	TGTGCTAGCAGCCCAGGACTAGCGGGGGTGGATGAGCAGTTCTTC
TRBV20-1	TRBJ1-1	.	.	CSARVTGEAFF	TGCAGTGCTAGAGTCACGGGTGAAGCTTTCTTT
TRBV4-3	TRBJ2-2	.	.	CASSQVGVAGELFF	TGCGCCAGCAGCCAAGTCGGGGTTGCCGGGGAGCTGTTTTTT
TRBV5-4	TRBJ1-6	TRBD1	few	CASSLTGQGRDSPLHF	TGTGCCAGCAGCTTGACCGGACAGGGGAGAGACTCACCCCTCCACTTT
TRBV5-4	TRBJ2-5	.	.	CAWQREETQYF	TGTGCGTGGCAGAGGGAAGAGACCCAGTACTTC
TRBV5-8	TRBJ2-7	.	.	CASSKPGLFSYEQYF	TGTGCCAGCAGTAAACCCGGACTCTTCTCCTACGAGCAGTACTTC
TRBV6-5	TRBJ2-3	TRBD2	.	CASRTSGGTDTQYF	TGTGCCAGCAGGACTAGCGGGGGCACAGATACGCAGTATTTT
TRBV4-3	TRBJ1-2	TRBD1	.	CASSQDLLGQGPGGYTF	TGCGCCAGCAGCCAAGATCTTTTGGGACAGGGGCCTGGTGGCTACACCTTC
TRBV19	TRBJ1-1	.	.	CASSISPNTEAFF	TGTGCCAGTAGTATAAGCCCAAACACTGAAGCTTTCTTT
TRBV6-5	TRBJ1-5	.	.	CASSSDRGNQPQHF	TGTGCCAGCAGCTCCGATCGCGGCAATCAGCCCCAGCATTTT
TRBV4-2	TRBJ1-3	TRBD1	.	CASSQDRASGNTIYF	TGTGCCAGCAGCCAGGACAGGGCCTCTGGAAACACCATATATTTT
TRBV5-4	TRBJ1-4	TRBD1	.	CASSFSPGTGMSEKLFF	TGTGCCAGCAGCTTTAGTCCCGGGACAGGGATGAGTGAAAAACTGTTTTTT
TRBV27	TRBJ2-5	TRBD2	.	CASSFTARGGGGALETQYF	TGTGCCAGCAGTTTCACAGCCCGGGGGGGCGGGGGGGCACTTGAGACCCAGTACTTC
TRBV4-3	TRBJ1-3	.	.	CASSQEHSRGNTIYF	TGCGCCAGCAGCCAAGAACATAGCCGGGGAAACACCATATATTTT
TRBV7-2	TRBJ2-7	.	.	CASSPGQGGWEQYF	TGTGCCAGCAGCCCTGGACAGGGAGGGTGGGAGCAGTACTTC
TRBV4-1	TRBJ2-5	.	.	CASSQLYPETQYF	TGCGCCAGCAGCCAACTTTATCCTGAGACCCAGTACTTC
TRBV7-3	TRBJ2-1	TRBD2	.	CASSTGGPNYNEQFF	TGTGCCAGCAGCACGGGGGGGCCGAATTACAATGAGCAGTTCTTC
TRBV7-9	TRBJ2-5	.	.	CASSLGGRGTPQYF	TGTGCCAGCAGCTTGGGAGGCAGGGGGACCCCCCAGTACTTC
TRBV10-3	TRBJ2-1	TRBD1	.	CAISESLGTGSDEQFF	TGTGCCATCAGTGAGTCTCTAGGGACAGGGTCCGATGAGCAGTTCTTC
TRBV9	TRBJ2-2	.	.	CASSVGQGRTGELFF	TGTGCCAGCAGCGTAGGGCAGGGGCGCACCGGGGAGCTGTTTTTT
TRBV12-5	TRBJ2-3	.	.	CASEGDNTDTQYF	TGTGCTAGTGAAGGGGACAACACAGATACGCAGTATTTT
TRBV7-2	TRBJ1-1	.	.	CASSFSGDTEAFF	TGTGCCAGCAGCTTTTCAGGGGATACTGAAGCTTTCTTT
TRBV20-1	TRBJ2-7	.	.	CSAASVEQYF	TGCAGTGCCGCCAGTGTCGAGCAGTACTTC
TRBV27	TRBJ2-3	.	once	CASSDTTDTQYF	TGTGCCAGCAGTGACACGACAGATACGCAGTATTTT
TRBV19	TRBJ2-7	.	.	CASTWAGRGSGRPNSYEQYF	TGTGCCAGTACTTGGGCAGGCCGGGGTTCGGGGAGGCCTAACTCCTACGAGCAGTACTTC
TRBV4-1	TRBJ1-2	.	.	CASSQEGQGGYGYTF	TGCGCCAGCAGCCAAGAGGGTCAGGGTGGCTATGGCTACACCTTC
TRBV25-1	TRBJ2-7	TRBD2	.	CASSELSGGSYEQYF	TGTGCCAGCAGTGAATTGTCGGGGGGGTCCTACGAGCAGTACTTC